This T cell receptor (beta chain) came from a study of cytomegalovirus exposure and HLA in healthy donors. Points from the study as a whole: TCR beta V- and J-gene trimming was later associated with a missense DCLRE1C variant.

Use of 60 Vbeta and 13 Jbeta primers characterized the PCR. Data came from immunoSEQ multiplex PCR; TCRdb stores just in-frame clones and leaves some out. The sample has a few hundred thousand clones; more than 60% are singletons. About this clone itself: The antigen is undetermined.

The sequence derives from a man aged 40-50 years in good health and CMV-seronegative. Sequenced sample: PBMCs.

The CDR3 sequence is CASSLRQATNEKLFF. In DNA form, the CDR3 reads TGCGCCAGCAGCTTACGACAGGCAACTAATGAAAAACTGTTTTTT. The chain couples TRBV5-1 to TRBJ1-4; the D gene is possibly TRBD1 (6 bases). Trimming left V 2 bases short and J 0 bases short, with 8 bases between. CDR1 is SGHRS and CDR2 is YFSETQ in the germline V gene. This CDR3 contains 15 residues.